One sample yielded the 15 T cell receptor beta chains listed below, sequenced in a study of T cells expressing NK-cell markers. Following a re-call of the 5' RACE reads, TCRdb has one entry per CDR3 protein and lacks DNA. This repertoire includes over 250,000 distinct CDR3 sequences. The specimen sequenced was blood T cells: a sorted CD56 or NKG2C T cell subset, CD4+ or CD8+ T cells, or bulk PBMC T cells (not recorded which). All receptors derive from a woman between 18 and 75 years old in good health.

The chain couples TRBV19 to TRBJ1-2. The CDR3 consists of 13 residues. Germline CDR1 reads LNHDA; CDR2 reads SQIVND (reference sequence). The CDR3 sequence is CASSISRSYGYTF.

This CDR3 is CATDGERTGTEGYTF. The chain is built from TRBV10-3 and TRBJ1-2; checking the TCRdb D call of TRBD1 is not possible without DNA. The CDR3 length is 15 residues. CDR1 and CDR2 from the germline V gene are ENHRY and SYGVKD.

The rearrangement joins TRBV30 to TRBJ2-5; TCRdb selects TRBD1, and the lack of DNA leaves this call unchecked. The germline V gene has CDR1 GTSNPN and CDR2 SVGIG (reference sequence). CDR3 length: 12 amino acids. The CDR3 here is CACGDREETQYF.

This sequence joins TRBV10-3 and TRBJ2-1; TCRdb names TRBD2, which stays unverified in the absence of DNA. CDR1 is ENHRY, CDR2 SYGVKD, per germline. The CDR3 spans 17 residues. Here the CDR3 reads CAISDTDSGSFRYEQFF.

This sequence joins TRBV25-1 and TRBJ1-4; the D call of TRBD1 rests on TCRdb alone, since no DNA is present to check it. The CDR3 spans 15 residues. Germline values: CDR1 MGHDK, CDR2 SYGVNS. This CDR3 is CASSDLTGADEKLFF. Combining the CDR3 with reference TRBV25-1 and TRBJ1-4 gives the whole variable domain EADIYQTPRYLVIGTGKKITLECSQTMGHDKMYWYQQDPGMELHLIHYSYGVNSTEKGDLSSESTVSRIRTEHFPLTLESARPSHTSQYLCASSDLTGADEKLFFGSGTQLSVL.

The CDR3 loop is CSAGVPPREKLFF. J is TRBJ1-4 and V is TRBV20-1; the TCRdb call, TRBD1, lacks DNA for checking. Germline-derived CDR1 and CDR2 are DFQATT and SNEGSKA (reference sequence). The CDR3 covers 13 residues.

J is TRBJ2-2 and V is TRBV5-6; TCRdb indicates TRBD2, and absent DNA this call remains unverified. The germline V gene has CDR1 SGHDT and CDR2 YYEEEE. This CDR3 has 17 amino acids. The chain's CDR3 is CASSLGRLAGITGELFF.

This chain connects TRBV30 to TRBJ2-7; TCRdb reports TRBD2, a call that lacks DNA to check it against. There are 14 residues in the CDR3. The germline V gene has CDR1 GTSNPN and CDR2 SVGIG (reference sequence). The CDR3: CACSRVLAGYEQYF.

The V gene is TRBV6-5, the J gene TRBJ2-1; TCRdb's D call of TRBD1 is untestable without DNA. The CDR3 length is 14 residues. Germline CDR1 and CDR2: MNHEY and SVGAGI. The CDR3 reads CASSYPGPGAEQFF.

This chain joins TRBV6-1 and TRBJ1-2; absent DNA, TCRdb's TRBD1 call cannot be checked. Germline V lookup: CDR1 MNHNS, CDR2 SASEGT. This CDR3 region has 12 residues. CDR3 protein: CASSDRGYGYTF.

The CDR3 here is CASSQYLLTGTEAFF. The chain links TRBV4-2 to TRBJ1-1. The CDR3 extends over 15 amino acids. Germline assignment: CDR1 LGHNA and CDR2 YNFKEQ.

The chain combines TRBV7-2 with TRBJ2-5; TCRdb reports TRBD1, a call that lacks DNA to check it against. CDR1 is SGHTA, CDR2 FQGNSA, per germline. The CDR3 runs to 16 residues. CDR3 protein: CASSSRDVPRWETQYF.

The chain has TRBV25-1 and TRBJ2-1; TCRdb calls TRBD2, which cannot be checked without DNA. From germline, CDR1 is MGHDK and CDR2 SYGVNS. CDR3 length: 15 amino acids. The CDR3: CASSEPGGTYNEQFF. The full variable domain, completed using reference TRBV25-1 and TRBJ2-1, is EADIYQTPRYLVIGTGKKITLECSQTMGHDKMYWYQQDPGMELHLIHYSYGVNSTEKGDLSSESTVSRIRTEHFPLTLESARPSHTSQYLCASSEPGGTYNEQFFGPGTRLTVL.

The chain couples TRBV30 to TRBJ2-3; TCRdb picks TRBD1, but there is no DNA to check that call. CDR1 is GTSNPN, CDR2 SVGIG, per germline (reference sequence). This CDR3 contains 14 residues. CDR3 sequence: CAWSPQEPTDTQYF.

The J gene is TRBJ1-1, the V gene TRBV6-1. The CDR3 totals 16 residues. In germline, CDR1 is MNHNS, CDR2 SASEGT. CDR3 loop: CASTQRLSRANTEAFF.